This T cell receptor (beta chain) was captured by sequencing in a study of neurological immune-mediated disorders. Germline CDR1 SGHRS, CDR2 YFSETQ. This CDR3 has 18 residues. Trimming shortened V by 1 base and J by 0 bases, and 19 bases separated the two germline ends. The cDNA was synthesized by means of template-switch 5'RACE, which was carried out with 10-nucleotide random UMIs. One entry per CDR3 protein results from TCRdb running MiXCR on the 5' RACE reads. The top ten clones hold around 6% of a sample with about 88,000 distinct CDR3 sequences, around 3.3% of them seen once. Findings of the study overall: Among 34 multiple sclerosis patients, 18 had repertoires that phylogenetic grouping placed in one related-CDR3 cluster, a possible signature. Expanded clones shared no CDR3 amino acid sequences across subjects, suggesting private repertoires in all groups. The highest TCR clonal expansion occurred in HTLV-1-associated myelopathy; multiple sclerosis fell below healthy controls.

This clonotype was picked up many times. Its antigen remains unknown. Sequenced material: PBMCs. The clonotype was recovered from a woman aged 18-29 years with multiple sclerosis. The J gene is TRBJ1-1, the V gene TRBV5-1; unclear D gene. The CDR3 region has the DNA TGCGCCAGCAGCTTGAGAGGTGATGTGGGCCGATTGAACACTGAAGCTTTCTTT. Translating it yields CASSLRGDVGRLNTEAFF.